Below, 20 T cell receptor beta chains from the same sample are listed, as sequenced in a study of PD-1 blockade in classical Hodgkin lymphoma. The method was immunoSEQ multiplex PCR; TCRdb's version includes in-frame clones alone and lacks a portion of them. Of roughly 35,000 clones in the sample, about 94% were seen once. As to time point: cycle 4 day 1 (C4D1), after around six weeks of nivolumab. With no exception, relapse followed autologous stem cell transplantation in all patients, and brentuximab vedotin exposure varied. Using magnetic negative selection, the CD4+ T cells were separated out of thawed PBMCs. The sample in question was CD4+ T cells from blood, obtained before the fourth cycle of nivolumab. The origin of the receptors is a human donor with classical Hodgkin lymphoma.

The chain has TRBV4-2 and TRBJ2-5, with 10 nucleotides matching TRBD2. The V segment lost 0 bases and the J segment 4 bases; nucleotides outside the gene matches: 20. CDR3 size: 21 residues. CDR1 LGHNA and CDR2 YNFKEQ come from the germline V gene. This CDR3 is CASSQDTALAGVLGLRETQYF. The CDR3 nucleotides are TGTGCCAGCAGCCAAGACACGGCCCTAGCGGGAGTTTTGGGATTGAGAGAGACCCAGTACTTC.

The rearrangement uses TRBV19 and TRBJ2-7, with TRBD1 matching over 7 bases. V lost 5 bases, J lost 6 bases, and 10 bases stayed unmatched. The CDR3 spans 14 residues. Per germline, CDR1 LNHDA and CDR2 SQIVND (reference sequence). CDR3 residues: CASSSWTGPPEQYF. As DNA, the CDR3 is TGTGCCAGTAGTTCCTGGACAGGACCTCCCGAGCAGTACTTC.

The chain is built from TRBV5-1 and TRBJ1-4, with 8 bases identical to TRBD1. The CDR3 is 15 residues long. Germline assignment: CDR1 SGHRS and CDR2 YFSETQ. With V trimmed by 3 bases and J by 6 bases, 7 bases remained unmatched. The DNA of the CDR3 is TGCGCCAGCAGCTCCAGGGGGCGCGGTGATGAAAAACTGTTTTTT. It encodes CASSSRGRGDEKLFF.

The chain employs TRBV29-1 and TRBJ2-7; D perhaps matches TRBD1 (5 bases). The CDR3 sequence is 13 residues long. Trimming left V 4 bases short and J 4 bases short, with 14 bases between. CDR1 is SQVTM, CDR2 ANQGSEA, per germline. CDR3 in DNA: TGCAGCGTTGTCCAGGGCATTCCTTACGAGCAGTACTTC. Translation gives CSVVQGIPYEQYF.

The V gene is TRBV6-1, the J gene TRBJ2-7, with a possible D match to TRBD2 (5 bases). The V gene's germline CDR1 is MNHNS and CDR2 SASEGT. The germline V and J ends were trimmed by 1 base and 6 bases, with 10 bases remaining between them. CDR3 size: 13 residues. The CDR3 coding sequence is TGTGCCAGCAGTGAAGAGCATCGGGGCGAGCAGTACTTC. Residues: CASSEEHRGEQYF.

The V and J genes are TRBV30 and TRBJ2-2, with a tentative D call TRBD1 (6 bases). V dropped 3 bases and J dropped 5 bases, with 16 bases sitting between them. The CDR3 sequence is 15 residues long. CDR1 and CDR2 (germline): GTSNPN, SVGIG (reference sequence). The CDR3 DNA is TGTGCCTGGAGAAAAACAGGGATGAGGACCGGGGAGCTGTTTTTT. It codes for CAWRKTGMRTGELFF.

This sequence joins TRBV29-1 and TRBJ1-3; weak D call: TRBD1 (5 bases). The ends were cut back, 7 bases at V and 0 bases at J, with 19 bases in the middle. Germline loops: CDR1 SQVTM, CDR2 ANQGSEA. The CDR3 sequence is 16 residues long. CDR3 nucleotide sequence: TGCAGCGCTGGGGCCCCCCCGGGAAGCTCTGGAAACACCATATATTTT. Protein product: CSAGAPPGSSGNTIYF.

The V call is TRBV29-1, the J call TRBJ1-2; no clear D. The CDR3 contains 11 residues. Germline V gene data show CDR1 as SQVTM and CDR2 as ANQGSEA. V lost 7 bases, J lost 4 bases, and 10 bases lay in between. The DNA for the CDR3 is TGCAGCGGTATCGAGACCTATGGCTACACCTTC. Its translation is CSGIETYGYTF.

The chain uses TRBV6-5 and TRBJ1-1; no definite D call. Trimming pared 0 bases from V and 1 base from J, leaving 9 bases between. This CDR3 has 15 residues. Germline V gene data show CDR1 as MNHEY and CDR2 as SVGAGI. The CDR3 here is CASSYSTGKNTEAFF. The CDR3 nucleotides are TGTGCCAGCAGTTACTCGACTGGGAAGAACACTGAAGCTTTCTTT.

J is TRBJ1-5 and V is TRBV28, with no clear D. V dropped 3 bases and J dropped 5 bases, with 14 bases sitting between them. The CDR3 has 15 residues. CDR1 is MDHEN and CDR2 is SYDVKM in the germline V gene. This chain's CDR3 is CASSFKGVGYQPQHF. In DNA, the CDR3 is TGTGCCAGCAGTTTCAAGGGAGTTGGTTATCAGCCCCAGCATTTT.

The chain recombines TRBV5-5 with TRBJ1-2, with D unclear. CDR1 is SGHKS and CDR2 is YYEKEE in the germline V gene (reference sequence). V lost 0 bases and J 4 bases, leaving 16 bases between the germline ends. This CDR3 has 16 residues. CDR3 sequence: CASSLVGGSLTYGYTF. The CDR3 DNA reads as TGTGCCAGCAGCTTGGTCGGCGGATCCCTTACCTATGGCTACACCTTC.

This chain uses TRBV7-3 with TRBJ2-1; weak D call: TRBD2 (5 bases). The germline gives CDR1 SGHTA, CDR2 FQGTGA. V was clipped by 2 bases and J by 10 bases, with 12 bases between them. CDR3 length equals 13 residues. CDR3 residues: CASSLLASWEQFF. CDR3 nucleotides: TGTGCCAGCAGCTTATTGGCTAGCTGGGAGCAGTTCTTC.

The V call is TRBV6-5, the J call TRBJ2-7, with a weak D call TRBD1 (5 bases). Germline V lookup: CDR1 MNHEY, CDR2 SVGAGI. This CDR3 contains 15 residues. Trimming took 0 bases from V and 0 from J, leaving 9 bases between them. The CDR3: CASSYSWTTSYEQYF. CDR3 nucleotides: TGTGCCAGCAGTTACTCGTGGACAACCTCCTACGAGCAGTACTTC.

This clone was seen just once. V is TRBV30 and J is TRBJ1-2, with D uncertain. Germline CDR1 reads GTSNPN; CDR2 reads SVGIG (reference sequence). The CDR3 spans 14 residues. With 1 base removed from V and 0 bases from J, the gap between germline ends came to 9 bases. CDR3 sequence reads: CAWSAVASNYGYTF. The CDR3 DNA sequence: TGTGCCTGGAGTGCGGTTGCCTCTAACTATGGCTACACCTTC.

CDR3 sequence: CATNRGLWYGYTF. CDR3 in DNA: TGTGCCACAAACCGGGGGCTCTGGTATGGCTACACCTTC. The rearrangement joins TRBV11-2 to TRBJ1-2; a possible D gene is TRBD1 (6 bases). CDR3 length: 13 residues. Germline loops: CDR1 SGHAT, CDR2 FQNNGV. Trimming removed 10 bases from V and 5 bases from J, with 17 bases in between. Full variable domain (remainder filled in from reference TRBV11-2 and TRBJ1-2): EAGVAQSPRYKIIEKRQSVAFWCNPISGHATLYWYQQILGQGPKLLIQFQNNGVVDDSQLPKDRFSAERLKGVDSTLKIQPAKLEDSAVYLCATNRGLWYGYTFGSGTRLTVV.

The chain carries TRBV6-1 and TRBJ2-1; a weak D match, TRBD2 (5 bases). The germline V gene has CDR1 MNHNS and CDR2 SASEGT. The V end lost 4 bases, the J end lost 6 bases, and 22 bases lay between the germline ends. The CDR3 spans 17 residues. The CDR3 DNA reads as TGTGCCAGCAGTGCGCTAGGTCTCAGCGGCTGGAGCAATGAGCAGTTCTTC. Translation gives CASSALGLSGWSNEQFF.

The chain couples TRBV19 to TRBJ2-2; D gene ambiguous. The CDR3 covers 16 residues. V was cut by 4 bases and J by 2 bases, with 14 bases left in between. Germline V lookup: CDR1 LNHDA, CDR2 SQIVND (reference sequence). Here the CDR3 DNA reads TGTGCCAGTAGTACCGATAGACACGGAAACACCGGGGAGCTGTTTTTT. Amino acids: CASSTDRHGNTGELFF.

This rearrangement joins TRBV7-9 to TRBJ1-3, with D unresolved. V lost 4 bases and J 7 bases, leaving 11 bases between the germline ends. The CDR3 contains 13 residues. The germline V gene encodes CDR1 SEHNR and CDR2 FQNEAQ (reference sequence). CDR3 sequence (DNA): TGTGCCAGCAGCTATATAAGGGCGAACACCATATATTTT. Protein: CASSYIRANTIYF.

This clone was detected only once. The chain is built from TRBV5-6 and TRBJ1-2; a possible D gene is TRBD1 (6 bases). Germline V lookup: CDR1 SGHDT, CDR2 YYEEEE. The V end was cut by 1 base, the J end by 1 base, with 20 bases between. The length of the CDR3 is 18 residues. The CDR3 is CASSLPLPGTPFNYGYTF. The CDR3 coding sequence is TGTGCCAGCAGCTTGCCCCTCCCAGGGACACCTTTTAACTATGGCTACACCTTC.

The CDR3 DNA is TGTGCCAGCAGTTTAATTGGTGGTGAAAAACTGTTTTTT. Translating it yields CASSLIGGEKLFF. The chain recombines TRBV27 with TRBJ1-4; D unresolved. V shed 2 bases and J shed 7 bases, with 8 bases lying between them. The V gene's germline CDR1 is MNHEY and CDR2 SMNVEV (reference sequence). This CDR3 has 13 amino acids.